This TCR beta chain is from a study of cytomegalovirus exposure and HLA in healthy donors. Study overall: Earlier findings included about 120 million unique TCR beta sequences obtained from roughly 200 million T cells. Findings and caveats of the study: High specificity and sensitivity for cytomegalovirus status were reported for the classifier.

A word on this clone: Its antigen is not known.

Trimming took 5 bases from V and 5 from J, leaving 12 bases between them. Germline V lookup: CDR1 MNHNY, CDR2 SVGAGI (reference sequence). The CDR3 loop spans 14 amino acids. PCR employed 60 Vbeta and 13 Jbeta primers. In the authors' workflow: An analysis that came later counted 60 million to 80 million unique TCR beta chains, approximately 11 million shared. The data were produced by immunoSEQ multiplex PCR, yet TCRdb's version contains in-frame clones alone and is incomplete. V and J calls plus clone size are reproduced from that table; the DNA served to infer D and trimming. The table records 200,000 or so clones, over 75% of them present only once.

The TCR originated in a girl aged 2 to 9 in good health and CMV-seronegative. The sample was PBMCs. This rearrangement joins TRBV6-6 to TRBJ1-4; no reliable D call. CDR3 DNA: TGTGCCAGCAGTCAGACAACTCCGAATGAAAAACTGTTTTTT. Protein product: CASSQTTPNEKLFF.